These T cell receptor beta chains were read from a single sample in a study of T cells in Graves' hyperthyroidism and ophthalmopathy. MiXCR was run by TCRdb on the multiplex PCR reads, yielding one entry per CDR3 protein. The sample holds a few hundred thousand distinct CDR3 sequences, around 14% seen once. Sequences were obtained from blood. The receptor source for this set is a woman in her twenties or thirties with Graves' hyperthyroidism. Each CDR3 is given with its conserved first and last residue. A D gene is named only where the DNA matches it firmly. Part of the rows lack a size; the others show once, few, many or a class for expanded clones.

TRBV3-1	many	TRBD2	TRBJ2-7	CASSQASGRGEQYF	TGTGCCAGCAGCCAAGCGAGCGGGAGGGGGGAGCAGTACTTC
TRBV7-3	few	.	TRBJ2-1	CASSSNLVSYNEQFF	TGTGCCAGCAGCTCTAACCTAGTCTCCTACAATGAGCAGTTCTTC
TRBV5-4	few	TRBD2	TRBJ2-2	CASSLRSSGFPGELFF	TGTGCCAGCAGCTTGAGGTCTAGCGGGTTTCCCGGGGAGCTGTTTTTT
TRBV7-6	.	.	TRBJ1-4	CASSPYSNEKLFF	TGTGCCAGCAGCCCTTACAGTAATGAAAAACTGTTTTTT
TRBV20-1	few	TRBD1	TRBJ1-2	CSAASADRGWYGYTF	TGCAGTGCTGCCTCGGCGGACAGGGGATGGTATGGCTACACCTTC
TRBV7-2	.	.	TRBJ2-2	CASSFRRGGTGELFF	TGTGCCAGCAGCTTCCGCAGGGGTGGCACCGGGGAGCTGTTTTTT
TRBV29-1	many	TRBD2	TRBJ2-3	CSVRGLAEKGGTDTQYF	TGCAGCGTTCGCGGACTAGCGGAGAAAGGGGGCACAGATACGCAGTATTTT
TRBV29-1	.	TRBD2	TRBJ2-2	CSVAGGPTGELFF	TGCAGCGTTGCGGGAGGGCCAACCGGGGAGCTGTTTTTT
TRBV28	many	.	TRBJ2-2	CASSLSRKGTGELFF	TGTGCCAGCAGTTTATCAAGGAAGGGCACCGGGGAGCTGTTTTTT
TRBV27	many	TRBD2	TRBJ2-1	CASSSGISYNEQFF	TGTGCCAGCAGTAGCGGGATCTCCTACAATGAGCAGTTCTTC
TRBV30	.	TRBD1	TRBJ1-6	CAWSPGRQGLYSPLHF	TGTGCCTGGAGCCCGGGGAGACAGGGACTCTATTCACCCCTCCACTTT
TRBV12-3/TRBV12-4	many	TRBD2	TRBJ2-1	CASRSGLVNNEQFF	TGTGCCAGCAGATCGGGACTAGTTAACAATGAGCAGTTCTTC
TRBV3-1	few	.	TRBJ1-6	CASSLSSVANSPLHF	TGTGCCAGCAGCCTATCCAGCGTGGCTAATTCACCCCTCCACTTT
TRBV20-1	few	TRBD2	TRBJ2-2	CSAPPLRGLARDANTGELFF	TGCAGTGCCCCCCCCTTGAGGGGACTAGCGAGAGATGCGAACACCGGGGAGCTGTTTTTT
TRBV5-1	.	.	TRBJ2-2	CASSQRQANTGELFF	TGCGCCAGCAGCCAGCGACAGGCTAACACCGGGGAGCTGTTTTTT
TRBV10-3	.	TRBD1	TRBJ2-1	CAISARRGSYEQFF	TGTGCCATCAGTGCTCGCAGGGGGTCCTACGAGCAGTTCTTC
TRBV29-1	many	.	TRBJ2-3	CSVEDQLGTDTQYF	TGCAGCGTTGAAGATCAGCTCGGCACAGATACGCAGTATTTT
TRBV7-9	.	.	TRBJ2-1	CASSLTDREEFF	TGTGCCAGCAGCTTAACAGACAGGGAGGAGTTCTTC
TRBV7-2	many	.	TRBJ2-5	CASSLQQGRQETQYF	TGTGCCAGCAGCCTCCAGCAGGGGCGACAAGAGACCCAGTACTTC
TRBV20-1	.	.	TRBJ2-5	CSARISGRIETQYF	TGCAGTGCCAGGATTAGTGGTCGAATAGAGACCCAGTACTTC
TRBV6-5	.	.	TRBJ1-6	CASSYDRANSPLHF	TGTGCCAGCAGTTACGACAGAGCTAATTCACCCCTCCACTTT
TRBV28	many	.	TRBJ2-1	CASSPRDVPGNEQFF	TGTGCCAGCAGTCCTCGGGACGTCCCCGGGAATGAGCAGTTCTTC
TRBV5-6	many	.	TRBJ1-1	CASSLLLGNTEAFF	TGTGCCAGCAGCTTGCTCTTGGGGAACACTGAAGCTTTCTTT
TRBV6-2/TRBV6-3	many	.	TRBJ2-7	CASTGPSSYEQYF	TGTGCCAGCACGGGACCTAGCTCCTACGAGCAGTACTTC
TRBV19	.	.	TRBJ1-5	CASSVPTRGFESQPQHF	TGTGCCAGTAGTGTTCCAACAAGGGGGTTTGAAAGTCAGCCCCAGCATTTT
TRBV20-1	many	TRBD1	TRBJ1-5	CSARDRQGIYQPQHF	TGCAGTGCTAGAGATCGACAGGGGATCTACCAGCCCCAGCATTTT
TRBV11-2	many	.	TRBJ2-5	CASSSLVDTATETQYF	TGTGCCAGCAGCTCACTCGTCGACACCGCTACGGAGACCCAGTACTTC
TRBV6-1	.	TRBD1	TRBJ1-5	CASSEGQGGNQPQHF	TGTGCCAGCAGCGAGGGACAGGGGGGCAATCAGCCCCAGCATTTT